This passage covers 15 T cell receptor delta chains from one sample sequenced in a study of Vδ1+ human thymocytes (dated by TCRdb to 2016 to 2018). These receptors have no identified antigens. Points the paper makes about the study in general: Unlike the oligoclonal repertoires in peripheral blood, the thymic TRG and TRD repertoires appeared highly polyclonal, with Gaussian CDR3 length distributions.

The listed sequencing device is Illumina MiSeq. RNA extraction was performed with the RNeasy mini kit, and reverse transcription was done with Superscript III. CDR3 amplicons were produced by multiplex PCR using pooled V-gene forward primers and a constant-region reverse primer with Illumina adaptor overhangs. Clone calls in TCRdb were regenerated from the public reads with CATT, after which identical DNA sequences shared one row. This sample holds about 73,000 delta-chain clones; about 35% were observed only once. The ten largest clones represent more than 0.25% of the sample. The sequencing input was Vdelta1+ gamma-delta thymocytes from the thymus. Explained via the paper, the cell subset or site label denotes: FACS-sorted CD3+ TCRalphabeta- TCRVdelta1+ TCRVdelta2- thymocytes. The receptor set was obtained from a boy in the first two years of life who had congenital heart surgery.

The chain couples TRDV3 to TRDJ2; possible D gene TRDD2, 5 bases. The CDR3 is made up of 18 amino acids. Germline assignment: CDR1 TVYSNPD and CDR2 GDNSRS (reference sequence). V lost 5 bases and J lost 3, with 28 bases in between. The CDR3 DNA is TGTGCCCTTTGTCCCCCTACGGTACTTCCCCTCGTGACAGCACAACTCTTCTTT. This sequence encodes CALCPPTVLPLVTAQLFF.

J is TRDJ1 and V is TRDV1; D possibly corresponds to TRDD3 (6 bases). V lost 5 bases and J 0 bases, leaving 37 bases between the germline ends. CDR1 and CDR2 from the germline V gene are TSWWSYY and QGS. This CDR3 has 23 residues. The CDR3 reads CALGTRPGITLRGTRGYTDKLIF. CDR3 DNA: TGTGCTCTTGGGACCAGGCCGGGGATTACCCTCAGAGGAACGAGGGGGTACACCGATAAACTCATCTTT.

The chain carries TRDV1 and TRDJ1, with 7 bases aligning to TRDD3. With V trimmed by 4 bases and J by 0 bases, 26 bases remained unmatched. The V gene's germline CDR1 is TSWWSYY and CDR2 QGS. The CDR3 loop spans 22 amino acids. As DNA, the CDR3 is TGTGCTCTTGGGGTCTCTGGTGGATCGTTAGGGGGATTAATGGAGTACACCGATAAACTCATCTTT. This sequence encodes CALGVSGGSLGGLMEYTDKLIF.

This clone was seen a few times. The J gene is TRDJ1, the V gene TRDV1; 7 bases align to TRDD3. CDR3 length: 21 residues. V gave up 1 base and J gave up 1 base; unmatched junction bases: 21. In germline, CDR1 is TSWWSYY, CDR2 QGS. CDR3 bases: TGTGCTCTTGGGGAACCGGCCTTCTCGGGCGTCGAGGGGGATCTCACCGATAAACTCATCTTT. Translation: CALGEPAFSGVEGDLTDKLIF.

Comments on this clone: Other DNA sequences within the sample encode an identical CDR3. V is TRDV2 and J is TRDJ1; 13 bases are a match to TRDD3. The CDR3 contains 21 residues. The junction had 24 bases not matched to a gene; V was cut back by 9 bases and J by 0 bases. Germline-derived CDR1 and CDR2 are GEAIGNYY and EKD. CDR3 nucleotides: TGTGCCCTCCCGAAGGGATCCTCCGAGTACTGGGGGATACGGTACACCGATAAACTCATCTTT. Translation: CALPKGSSEYWGIRYTDKLIF.

This chain links TRDV1 with TRDJ1; 11 nucleotides align to TRDD3. V lost 6 bases to trimming and J lost 3 bases; unmatched junction nucleotides: 9. The CDR3 extends over 16 amino acids. Germline V lookup: CDR1 TSWWSYY, CDR2 QGS. Here the CDR3 reads CALGLVLGDKADKLIF. CDR3 DNA: TGTGCTCTTGGTCTTGTACTGGGGGATAAAGCCGATAAACTCATCTTT.

The chain couples TRDV1 to TRDJ1, with 11 bases that match TRDD3. Per germline, CDR1 TSWWSYY and CDR2 QGS. The CDR3 consists of 23 residues. V trimming: 3 bases; J trimming: 0 bases; junction bases outside the gene matches: 24. The CDR3 DNA sequence: TGTGCTCTTGGGGAGGGGGCGCTGTGGCCGTACTGGGGGATAGCCCCATACACCGATAAACTCATCTTT. It specifies CALGEGALWPYWGIAPYTDKLIF.

This clone was detected a few times. The same CDR3 arises from other DNA sequences in this sample as well. The gene calls are TRDV2 and TRDJ1; TRDD3 aligns across 7 bases. Per the germline V gene, CDR1 is GEAIGNYY and CDR2 is EKD. The CDR3 totals 18 residues. Trimming took 3 bases from V and 0 from J; bases not matched to a gene: 15. The CDR3 loop reads CACDPNEVLGTDTDKLIF. CDR3 coding DNA: TGTGCCTGTGACCCCAATGAGGTACTGGGGACCGACACCGATAAACTCATCTTT.

With respect to this clone: Germline and junction disagree at one end, which may indicate a read error. V and J are TRDV1 and TRDJ1; the D gene is possibly TRDD3 (5 bases). This CDR3 comprises 16 residues. From germline, CDR1 is TSWWSYY and CDR2 QGS. The CDR3 sequence is CALGEPCYAPTDKLIF. In DNA form, the CDR3 reads TGTGCTCTCGGGGAACCTTGCTACGCCCCCACCGATAAACTCATCTTT.

This clone was seen only a few times. V is TRDV1 and J is TRDJ1; 10 nucleotides align to TRDD3. CDR1 TSWWSYY and CDR2 QGS come from the germline V gene. J lost 0 bases, V lost 9 bases, and 19 bases had no gene match. The CDR3 is 19 amino acids. The CDR3 bases are TGTGCTCTCGACGCTGGGGGATATAAATACTGGGGGTACACCGATAAACTCATCTTT. Translation: CALDAGGYKYWGYTDKLIF.

V is TRDV1 and J is TRDJ1; tentative D call: TRDD3 (5 bases). This CDR3 spans 17 amino acids. The germline V gene encodes CDR1 TSWWSYY and CDR2 QGS. V lost 5 bases and J lost 0, with 19 bases in between. The CDR3 loop reads CALGLPDPGVYTDKLIF. In DNA, the CDR3 is TGTGCTCTTGGGCTCCCTGACCCGGGGGTCTACACCGATAAACTCATCTTT.

This chain links TRDV1 with TRDJ1; D is perhaps TRDD2 (6 bases). The V gene lost 6 bases and the J gene lost 2 bases, with 25 bases spanning the gap. Germline loops: CDR1 TSWWSYY, CDR2 QGS. CDR3 length: 18 amino acids. The CDR3 is CALGPTGGPRKSTDKLIF. In nucleotides, the CDR3 is TGTGCTCTTGGTCCTACCGGGGGCCCCAGAAAGAGTACCGATAAACTCATCTTT.

The chain combines TRAV29/DV5 with TRDJ1, with TRDD3 matching over 11 bases. CDR3 length: 16 residues. V was pared by 1 base and J by 7 bases, with 12 bases of the junction left unmatched. Germline V gene sequence: CDR1 NSMFDY, CDR2 ISSIKDK. The CDR3 is CAASPPLGDTLAKLIF. The CDR3 bases are TGTGCAGCAAGCCCTCCTCTGGGGGATACTTTGGCTAAACTCATCTTT. Variable domain in full (rest from reference TRAV29/DV5 and TRDJ1): DQQVKQNSPSLSVQEGRISILNCDYTNSMFDYFLWYKKYPAEGPTFLISISSIKDKNEDGRFTVFLNKSAKHLSLHIVPSQPGDSAVYFCAASPPLGDTLAKLIFGKGTRVTVEP.

This clone was detected only a few times. This rearrangement joins TRDV1 to TRDJ1, with 10 bases matching TRDD3. CDR3 length: 20 residues. The ends lost 3 bases at V and 2 bases at J; junction bases unmatched: 18. CDR1 and CDR2 from the germline V gene are TSWWSYY and QGS. As DNA, the CDR3 is TGTGCTCTTGGGGACCTGCTACCCGTTTGCAAACTGGGGGATACCGATAAACTCATCTTT. Its translation: CALGDLLPVCKLGDTDKLIF.

J is TRDJ1 and V is TRDV1, with D unclear. Trimming pared 2 bases from V and 0 bases from J, leaving 37 bases between. Germline CDR1 TSWWSYY, CDR2 QGS. The CDR3 is 24 residues long. CDR3 coding DNA: TGTGCTCTTGGGGAAGGCCTCTTTTCGCTGCCTTATACTGAAAAATCGGGGTACACCGATAAACTCATCTTT. This gives the protein CALGEGLFSLPYTEKSGYTDKLIF.